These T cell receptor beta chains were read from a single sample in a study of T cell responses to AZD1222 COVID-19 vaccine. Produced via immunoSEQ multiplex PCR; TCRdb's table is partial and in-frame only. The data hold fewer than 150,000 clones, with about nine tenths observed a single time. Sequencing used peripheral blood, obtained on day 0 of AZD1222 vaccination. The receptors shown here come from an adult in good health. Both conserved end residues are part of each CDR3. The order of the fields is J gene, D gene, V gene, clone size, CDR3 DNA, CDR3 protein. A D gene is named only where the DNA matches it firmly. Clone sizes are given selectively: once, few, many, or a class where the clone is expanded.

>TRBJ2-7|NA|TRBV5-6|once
TGTGCCAGCAGCTTGCCACTAGGTCCCTCCTACGAGCAGTACTTC
CASSLPLGPSYEQYF
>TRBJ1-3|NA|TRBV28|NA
TGTGCCAGCAGTTTCCTATTGGCAGGGATGTCCGGAAACACCATATATTTT
CASSFLLAGMSGNTIYF
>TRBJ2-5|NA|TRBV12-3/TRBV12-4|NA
TGTGCCAGCAGTTTAGGGCTGGAGACCCAGTACTTC
CASSLGLETQYF
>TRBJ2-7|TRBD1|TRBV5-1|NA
TGCGCCAGCAGCATACGGACAGGGGGCTCCTACGAGCAGTACTTC
CASSIRTGGSYEQYF
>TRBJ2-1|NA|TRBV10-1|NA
TGCGCCAGCAGTGAGTTTCGGTCCGACCCGCGGGGCTACAATGAGCAGTTCTTC
CASSEFRSDPRGYNEQFF
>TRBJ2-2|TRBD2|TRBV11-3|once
TGTGCCAGCAGCTTAGATCGGTCTAGCGGACCTAACACCGGGGAGCTGTTTTTT
CASSLDRSSGPNTGELFF
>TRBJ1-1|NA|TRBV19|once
TGTGCCAGTAGCCCCTCATCTAGGACTGAAGCTTTCTTT
CASSPSSRTEAFF
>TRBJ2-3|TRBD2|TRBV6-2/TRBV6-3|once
TGTGCCAGCAGTTACTCGAGTGCCCCGAAGGCTAGCGGGATGGTAGATACGCAGTATTTT
CASSYSSAPKASGMVDTQYF
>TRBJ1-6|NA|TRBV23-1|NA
TGCGCCAGCAGAGACAGGCGAGAGTACAATTCACCCCTCCACTTT
CASRDRREYNSPLHF
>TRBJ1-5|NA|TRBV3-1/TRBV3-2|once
TGTGCCAGCAGCCAAGGTAAAGGACTCAATCAGCCCCAGCATTTT
CASSQGKGLNQPQHF
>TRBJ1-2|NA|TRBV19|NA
TGTGCCAGTAGTATACGGGTCACCGGGACTAACTATGGCTACACCTTC
CASSIRVTGTNYGYTF
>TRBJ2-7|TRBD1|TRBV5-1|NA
TGCGCCAGCAGCCGAGGACAGGCCTACGAGCAGTACTTC
CASSRGQAYEQYF
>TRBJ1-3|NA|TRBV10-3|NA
TGTGCCATCAGCCTCTCAAGCTCTGGAAACACCATATATTTT
CAISLSSSGNTIYF
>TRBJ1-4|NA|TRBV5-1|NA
TGCGCCAGCAGCCCGGGTAGGGGGAATAATGAAAAACTGTTTTTT
CASSPGRGNNEKLFF
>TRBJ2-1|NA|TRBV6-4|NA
TGTGCCAGCAGCGAGGGGAGCGTCAATGAGCAGTTCTTC
CASSEGSVNEQFF
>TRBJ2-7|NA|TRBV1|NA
TGCACCAGCACCAGATGGGTAGATTTCTACGAGCAGTACTTC
CTSTRWVDFYEQYF
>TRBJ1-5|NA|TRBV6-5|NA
TGTGCCAGCAGTTTCTCGGGGGCTGGGAGCAATCAGCCCCAGCATTTT
CASSFSGAGSNQPQHF
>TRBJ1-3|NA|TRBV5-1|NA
TGCGCCAGCAGCCCGGACGGCCTCTCTGGAAACACCATATATTTT
CASSPDGLSGNTIYF
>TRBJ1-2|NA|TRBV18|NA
TGTGCCAGCTCACCAAGTACAGGGGGCTACACCTTC
CASSPSTGGYTF
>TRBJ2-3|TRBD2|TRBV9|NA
TGTGCCAGCAGCGTAGAGGGGACTAGCGGTGGGGATACGCAGTATTTT
CASSVEGTSGGDTQYF
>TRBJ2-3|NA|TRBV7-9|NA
TGTGCCAGCAGCTCCCTAGCATCAGAGCCCAGAACGCAGTATTTT
CASSSLASEPRTQYF
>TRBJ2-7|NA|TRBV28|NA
TGTGCCAGCAGCCACCGGGACGTATACTCCTACGAGCAGTACTTC
CASSHRDVYSYEQYF
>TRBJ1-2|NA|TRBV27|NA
TGTGCCAGCAGACCCTGGGGGTTCGGGGGCTACACCTTC
CASRPWGFGGYTF
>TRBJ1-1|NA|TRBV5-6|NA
TGTGCCAGCAGCTTGAAGGCGGACAGAGATGAAGCTTTCTTT
CASSLKADRDEAFF
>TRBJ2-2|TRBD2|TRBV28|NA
TGTGCCAGCAGTCTTCAATTAGCGGGAGTGAACACCGGGGAGCTGTTTTTT
CASSLQLAGVNTGELFF
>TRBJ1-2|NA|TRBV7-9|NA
TGTGCCAGCAGCTTAGCGCTTGGGGGAAAAGGCTACACCTTC
CASSLALGGKGYTF
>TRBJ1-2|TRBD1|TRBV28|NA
TGTGCCAGCAGCGGACAGGCCGGCTTCTATGGCTACACCTTC
CASSGQAGFYGYTF
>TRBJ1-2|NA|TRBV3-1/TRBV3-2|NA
TGTGCCAGCAGCCAAGAAACCCCTTCTTATGGCTACACCTTC
CASSQETPSYGYTF
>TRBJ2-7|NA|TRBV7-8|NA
TGTGCCAGCAGCTTAGTTTACGCACAGCTGCGCTCCTACGAGCAGTACTTC
CASSLVYAQLRSYEQYF
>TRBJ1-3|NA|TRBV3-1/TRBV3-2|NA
TGTGCCAGCAGCCAAGGGACAAGGAACACCATATATTTT
CASSQGTRNTIYF
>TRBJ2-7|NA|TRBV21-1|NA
TGTGCCAGCACCTCACACCCGGGGACCTACGAGCAGTACTTC
CASTSHPGTYEQYF
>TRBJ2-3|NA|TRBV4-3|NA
TGCGCCAGCAGCCAAGGAAGAGGGGGGGCAGATACGCAGTATTTT
CASSQGRGGADTQYF
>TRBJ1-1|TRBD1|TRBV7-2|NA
TGTGCCAGCAGTATAACAGGGGGAATGGGCACTGAAGCTTTCTTT
CASSITGGMGTEAFF